This entry lists 21 T cell receptor beta chains sequenced from one sample in a study of blood T cell repertoires in COVID-19. Profiled with immunoSEQ multiplex PCR; TCRdb holds only in-frame clones, not every one. The sample contains some 490,000 clones, about 85% of which appear only once. The specimen sequenced was PBMCs or T cells enriched from blood (not recorded which). Receptors were obtained from a woman aged 55-70 years who had recovered from COVID-19.

V and J are TRBV5-1 and TRBJ2-3; D might be TRBD2 (6 bases). The germline V gene has CDR1 SGHRS and CDR2 YFSETQ. The CDR3 loop spans 14 amino acids. V was cut by 4 bases and J by 4 bases, with 13 bases left in between. The CDR3 protein is CASSQTRGADTQYF. CDR3 DNA sequence: TGCGCCAGCAGCCAGACTAGGGGTGCAGATACGCAGTATTTT.

A single count supports this clone. The chain employs TRBV5-1 and TRBJ2-1, with 11 bases lining up with TRBD2. Looked up from germline, CDR1 is SGHRS and CDR2 is YFSETQ. The length of the CDR3 is 16 residues. Trimming took 0 bases from V and 9 from J; bases not matched to a gene: 8. CDR3 in DNA: TGCGCCAGCAGCTTGGAGAGCCTAGCGGGGGGTAGTGAGCAGTTCTTC. Translation: CASSLESLAGGSEQFF. Full variable domain (rest looked up from reference TRBV5-1 and TRBJ2-1): KAGVTQTPRYLIKTRGQQVTLSCSPISGHRSVSWYQQTPGQGLQFLFEYFSETQRNKGNFPGRFSGRQFSNSRSEMNVSTLELGDSALYLCASSLESLAGGSEQFFGPGTRLTVL.

The chain links TRBV2 to TRBJ2-3, with 10 bases matching TRBD1. The CDR3 runs 16 residues. Unmatched junction bases numbered 7, after V lost 6 bases and J lost 1 base. Germline V gives CDR1 SNHLY, CDR2 FYNNEI. DNA for the CDR3: TGTGCCAGCAGATTGACAGGGGGCTCGGGCACAGATACGCAGTATTTT. As protein: CASRLTGGSGTDTQYF.

V is TRBV18 and J is TRBJ2-5; tentative D call: TRBD1 (5 bases). The CDR3 loop spans 15 amino acids. V lost 6 bases and J 2 bases, leaving 16 bases between the germline ends. CDR1 is KGHSH and CDR2 is LQKENI in the germline V gene. The CDR3, as DNA: TGTGCCAGCTCTCAACAACCCGACAGACAAGAGACCCAGTACTTC. The encoded protein is CASSQQPDRQETQYF. Full variable domain (outside the CDR3, taken from reference TRBV18 and TRBJ2-5): NAGVMQNPRHLVRRRGQEARLRCSPMKGHSHVYWYRQLPEEGLKFMVYLQKENIIDESGMPKERFSAEFPKEGPSILRIQQVVRGDSAAYFCASSQQPDRQETQYFGPGTRLLVL.

The rearrangement links TRBV10-3 to TRBJ1-4, with a possible D match to TRBD1 (5 bases). CDR1 and CDR2 from the germline V gene are ENHRY and SYGVKD. V was clipped by 10 bases and J by 8 bases, with 17 bases between them. There are 13 residues in the CDR3. The CDR3 DNA reads as TGTGCCACCATCGGACAACTCGGAGAAAAACTGTTTTTT. Residues: CATIGQLGEKLFF.

The chain uses TRBV30 and TRBJ1-1; TRBD1 is a possible D gene (5 bases). The germline V gene encodes CDR1 GTSNPN and CDR2 SVGIG (reference sequence). Trimming shortened V by 4 bases and J by 3 bases, and 12 bases separated the two germline ends. This CDR3 is 13 amino acids long. DNA for the CDR3: TGTGCCTGGACGGCAGGGAGGGACACTGAAGCTTTCTTT. Its translation is CAWTAGRDTEAFF.

This rearrangement joins TRBV6-6 to TRBJ1-2; a weak D match, TRBD1 (5 bases). Germline loops: CDR1 MNHNY, CDR2 SVGAGI (reference sequence). Trimming removed 4 bases at V and 8 bases at J, with 17 bases between. This CDR3 is built from 14 residues. CDR3 in amino acids: CASSSPLGQGGYTF. CDR3 DNA sequence: TGTGCCAGCAGTTCCCCCCTAGGACAAGGAGGCTACACCTTC.

This clone was counted once. This rearrangement joins TRBV6-5 to TRBJ2-7; D perhaps matches TRBD1 (6 bases). The germline V gene encodes CDR1 MNHEY and CDR2 SVGAGI. The V and J ends lost 6 bases and 3 bases respectively, with 15 bases between them. This CDR3 is built from 14 residues. The CDR3 loop reads CASSLDGQLYEQYF. CDR3 bases: TGTGCCAGCAGCCTAGACGGACAGCTCTACGAGCAGTACTTC.

The chain combines TRBV6-5 with TRBJ2-1; no definite D call. There are 10 residues in the CDR3. V was clipped by 7 bases and J by 9 bases, with 7 bases between them. Germline CDR1 and CDR2: MNHEY and SVGAGI. CDR3 DNA: TGTGCCAGCACTGCCGGTGAGCAGTTCTTC. This sequence encodes CASTAGEQFF.

The gene calls are TRBV28 and TRBJ1-5, with TRBD1 identical over 10 bases. The CDR3 spans 17 residues. The ends lost 5 bases at V and 3 bases at J; junction bases unmatched: 10. Germline loops: CDR1 MDHEN, CDR2 SYDVKM. CDR3 bases: TGTGCCAGCAGTCCCGGGGGACAGGGGCCGATCAATCAGCCCCAGCATTTT. Translation: CASSPGGQGPINQPQHF.

The chain recombines TRBV7-2 with TRBJ2-5; 8 nucleotides line up with TRBD2. The CDR3 runs to 13 residues. J was trimmed by 10 bases and V by 5 bases; bases with no gene match: 9. The germline gives CDR1 SGHTA, CDR2 FQGNSA. CDR3 DNA: TGTGCCAGCAGCCGGGGGCCCGGGGGGGACCAGTACTTC. Amino acid sequence: CASSRGPGGDQYF. The full variable domain, completed using reference TRBV7-2 and TRBJ2-5, is GAGVSQSPSNKVTEKGKDVELRCDPISGHTALYWYRQSLGQGLEFLIYFQGNSAPDKSGLPSDRFSAERTGGSVSTLTIQRTQQEDSAVYLCASSRGPGGDQYFGPGTRLLVL.

This clone was counted a single time. This chain links TRBV12-3 or TRBV12-4 with TRBJ2-4; D perhaps matches TRBD2 (7 bases). The CDR3 has 13 amino acids. The V end lost 3 bases, the J end lost 8 bases, and 11 bases lay between the germline ends. CDR3 DNA: TGTGCCAGCAGTTTGGGGGGGCCCTACATTCAGTACTTC. Translated: CASSLGGPYIQYF.

The chain links TRBV14 to TRBJ1-1; D gene ambiguous. Trimming cost V 7 bases and J 1 base, with 7 bases left between them. Germline values: CDR1 SGHDN, CDR2 FVKESK. The CDR3 sequence is 12 residues long. The CDR3 DNA reads TGTGCCAGCACTCGGGGGAACACTGAAGCTTTCTTT. The encoded protein is CASTRGNTEAFF.

The CDR3 is CASSIDLSRSPGHF. The CDR3 nucleotides are TGTGCCAGTAGTATAGATCTTTCGAGGTCTCCCGGGCATTTT. The chain uses TRBV19 and TRBJ1-5, with D hard to call. The CDR3 contains 14 residues. Germline CDR1 LNHDA, CDR2 SQIVND (reference sequence). Between the trimmed V and J ends, which lost 0 bases and 15 bases, there was a span of 18 bases.

This chain joins TRBV5-1 and TRBJ1-1; D gene unclear. Germline values: CDR1 SGHRS, CDR2 YFSETQ. The CDR3 runs to 14 residues. The V and J ends lost 3 bases and 5 bases respectively, with 14 bases between them. CDR3 DNA sequence: TGCGCCAGCAGCTGGCGCGGGGATGGAACTGAAGCTTTCTTT. Its translation is CASSWRGDGTEAFF.

This clone is a singleton in its sample. The gene calls are TRBV29-1 and TRBJ2-7; possibly TRBD2 for D (5 bases). Germline CDR1 is SQVTM and CDR2 is ANQGSEA. This CDR3 is 12 amino acids long. Trimming cost V 5 bases and J 7 bases, with 15 bases left between them. This CDR3 is CSVPGPRGEQYF. The CDR3 coding sequence is TGCAGCGTTCCAGGCCCCCGGGGTGAGCAGTACTTC.

This clone was seen a handful of times. The chain joins TRBV5-4 to TRBJ2-2; 9 nucleotides line up with TRBD2. This CDR3 contains 17 residues. Germline V gives CDR1 SGHNT, CDR2 YYREEE (reference sequence). V was pared by 0 bases and J by 6 bases, with 9 bases of the junction left unmatched. For the CDR3, the DNA is TGTGCCAGCAGCTTGGCGGGACTAGCTGGCTCCGCCGGGGAGCTGTTTTTT. Its translation: CASSLAGLAGSAGELFF.

V and J are TRBV10-1 and TRBJ2-2; no reliable D call. The V gene lost 5 bases and the J gene lost 4 bases, with 8 bases spanning the gap. The CDR3 contains 13 residues. Germline V gene lookup returns CDR1 WNHNN and CDR2 SYGVQD (reference sequence). The CDR3 DNA is TGCGCCAGCAGTCCGTTCTTCACCGGGGAGCTGTTTTTT. It is translated as CASSPFFTGELFF.

The rearrangement joins TRBV2 to TRBJ2-7, with D possibly TRBD1 on 5 matching bases. CDR1 and CDR2 (germline): SNHLY, FYNNEI. The CDR3 loop spans 14 amino acids. Deletions cut 6 bases from V and 6 bases from J, with 18 bases between. The CDR3, as DNA: TGTGCCAGCAGATGGACACCTGGGATGATCGAGCAGTACTTC. Protein sequence: CASRWTPGMIEQYF.

This chain uses TRBV5-1 with TRBJ1-6; 7 positions match TRBD1. Germline loops: CDR1 SGHRS, CDR2 YFSETQ. Unmatched junction bases numbered 8, after V lost 4 bases and J lost 7 bases. CDR3 length equals 15 residues. In DNA, the CDR3 is TGCGCCAGCAGCCCCTCGGGACAGTTAAATTCACCCCTCCACTTT. Protein sequence: CASSPSGQLNSPLHF.

As regards this clone: One junction end disagrees with the germline gene, perhaps due to a read error. The chain carries TRBV2 and TRBJ2-1, with 8 bases fitting TRBD1. CDR3 size: 15 residues. Per the germline V gene, CDR1 is SNHLY and CDR2 is FYNNEI. DNA for the CDR3: TGTGCCAGCAGCTCCTCGCGGACAGGGAGCAATAAGCAGTTCTTC. Its protein is CASSSSRTGSNKQFF.